The 29 T cell receptor beta chains presented below share a single source sample, sequenced in a study of OX40 agonist ivuxolimab in advanced cancers. Using immunoSEQ multiplex PCR, the repertoire was profiled, and TCRdb retains in-frame clones only, with some absent. This sample has around 43,000 clones; more than 75% occur once, and the top ten carry about 13%. Sample: CD4+ or CD8+ T cells sorted from blood, taken in a trial of the OX40 agonist ivuxolimab. Every receptor here comes from an adult with an advanced solid tumor such as melanoma, head and neck, liver or kidney cancer.

The chain joins TRBV6-5 to TRBJ1-1; D gene ambiguous. Germline V gene lookup returns CDR1 MNHEY and CDR2 SVGAGI. Trimming removed 5 bases at V and 0 bases at J, with 13 bases between. The CDR3 covers 15 residues. The CDR3 protein is CASSQGTNLNTEAFF. CDR3 bases: TGTGCCAGCAGTCAAGGAACCAATCTGAACACTGAAGCTTTCTTT.

V usage is TRBV13 and J usage is TRBJ2-1; D remains unclear. Trimming left V 1 base short and J 6 bases short, with 10 bases between. There are 14 residues in the CDR3. The germline gives CDR1 PRHDT, CDR2 FYEKMQ (reference sequence). CDR3 coding DNA: TGTGCCAGCAGCTTAGAGGATATGCGCAATGAGCAGTTCTTC. Its translation is CASSLEDMRNEQFF.

This chain connects TRBV7-9 to TRBJ1-2, with D tentatively TRBD1 (6 bases). CDR1 is SEHNR, CDR2 FQNEAQ, per germline (reference sequence). The CDR3 consists of 13 residues. Trimming took 2 bases from V and 8 from J, leaving 12 bases between them. The CDR3 spells CASSLSQGWGYTF. The CDR3 region has the DNA TGTGCCAGCAGCTTATCTCAGGGGTGGGGCTACACCTTC.

This chain uses TRBV6-6 with TRBJ1-1; no reliable D call. Per germline, CDR1 MNHNY and CDR2 SVGAGI (reference sequence). V lost 9 bases and J 5 bases, leaving 10 bases between the germline ends. The CDR3 totals 11 residues. The CDR3 protein is CASPRGTEAFF. CDR3 nucleotide sequence: TGTGCCAGTCCCCGTGGGACTGAAGCTTTCTTT.

The chain carries TRBV27 and TRBJ2-7; 7 positions match TRBD2. Germline CDR1 reads MNHEY; CDR2 reads SMNVEV (reference sequence). This CDR3 has 17 amino acids. V shed 6 bases and J 3 bases; nucleotides not matched to a gene: 17. The CDR3 region is CASSSRTWGGLNYEQYF. For the CDR3, the DNA is TGTGCCAGCAGCTCTAGGACGTGGGGGGGTCTAAACTACGAGCAGTACTTC.

The genes are TRBV13 and TRBJ2-5, with 10 bases lining up with TRBD2. The CDR3 consists of 14 residues. The V and J ends lost 2 bases and 6 bases, in that order; junction bases with no gene match: 3. Per germline, CDR1 PRHDT and CDR2 FYEKMQ (reference sequence). This CDR3 reads CASSLTLAGKTQYF. DNA of the CDR3: TGTGCCAGCAGCTTAACACTAGCGGGGAAGACCCAGTACTTC.

This chain links TRBV5-1 with TRBJ1-2, with D possibly matching TRBD1 (5 bases). The CDR3 runs 14 residues. The germline V gene encodes CDR1 SGHRS and CDR2 YFSETQ. Trimming stripped 6 bases from V and 1 base from J, with 13 bases between. CDR3 residues: CASTSDSYNYGYTF. The DNA for the CDR3 is TGCGCCAGCACCTCAGACAGCTATAACTATGGCTACACCTTC.

This clone was seen just once. The V gene is TRBV10-3, the J gene TRBJ2-1; 10 nucleotides align to TRBD2. The CDR3 has 14 amino acids. Trimming took 4 bases from V and 7 from J; bases not matched to a gene: 4. Germline V CDR1 and CDR2: ENHRY, SYGVKD. CDR3 sequence reads: CAISGSGGANEQFF. The CDR3 DNA follows: TGTGCCATCAGTGGCAGCGGGGGGGCGAATGAGCAGTTCTTC.

The chain is built from TRBV7-9 and TRBJ2-1, with TRBD1 matching over 7 bases. The CDR3 spans 13 residues. Per germline, CDR1 SEHNR and CDR2 FQNEAQ (reference sequence). J lost 3 bases, V lost 9 bases, and 5 bases had no gene match. The CDR3 spells CASGQDNYNEQFF. The CDR3 DNA sequence: TGTGCCAGTGGACAGGACAACTACAATGAGCAGTTCTTC.

This chain uses TRBV4-3 with TRBJ1-1; 7 bases are a match to TRBD1. Germline CDR1 LGHNA, CDR2 YSLEER. The CDR3 is made up of 16 amino acids. The junction had 5 bases not matched to a gene; V was cut back by 0 bases and J by 1 base. CDR3 protein: CASSQEPGTANTEAFF. CDR3 coding DNA: TGCGCCAGCAGCCAAGAGCCAGGGACAGCGAACACTGAAGCTTTCTTT.

V gene TRBV2 combines with J gene TRBJ1-5, with no clear D. The CDR3 loop spans 16 amino acids. In germline, CDR1 is SNHLY, CDR2 FYNNEI. Trimming removed 4 bases from V and 0 bases from J, with 13 bases in between. CDR3 DNA: TGTGCCAGCAGTGCCTGGTCCTTCCCTAGCAATCAGCCCCAGCATTTT. Protein: CASSAWSFPSNQPQHF.

The chain has TRBV7-9 and TRBJ1-5, with unresolved D. This CDR3 has 12 amino acids. Germline CDR1 is SEHNR and CDR2 is FQNEAQ (reference sequence). Trimming took 0 bases from V and 3 from J, leaving 0 bases between them. Here the CDR3 reads CASSLANQPQHF. For the CDR3, the DNA is TGTGCCAGCAGCTTAGCCAATCAGCCCCAGCATTTT.

The chain links TRBV19 to TRBJ2-7; D may be TRBD1 or TRBD2 (5 bases each). Germline V lookup: CDR1 LNHDA, CDR2 SQIVND (reference sequence). V was shortened by 4 bases and J by 7 bases, with 17 bases between the two germline ends. The CDR3 runs to 14 residues. The CDR3 protein is CASSTPRDALEQYF. CDR3 coding DNA: TGTGCCAGTAGTACCCCCCGGGACGCTTTGGAGCAGTACTTC.

The chain has TRBV11-2 and TRBJ1-4; tentative D call: TRBD1 (5 bases). CDR3 length: 15 residues. Germline assignment: CDR1 SGHAT and CDR2 FQNNGV. The ends were cut back, 1 base at V and 16 bases at J, with 22 bases in the middle. The CDR3 DNA reads TGTGCCAGCAGCTTAGGGGGCAGCTCGGGTCGTACGAAGTTTTTT. This encodes CASSLGGSSGRTKFF.

The rearrangement links TRBV4-1 to TRBJ1-1, with 7 bases matching TRBD1. This CDR3 spans 14 amino acids. The V segment lost 2 bases and the J segment 8 bases; nucleotides outside the gene matches: 8. Germline values: CDR1 MGHRA, CDR2 YSYEKL. The CDR3 loop reads CASSQPQGFTEAFF. CDR3 nucleotide sequence: TGCGCCAGCAGCCAACCACAGGGGTTCACCGAAGCTTTCTTT.

CDR3 coding DNA: TGTGCCACCAGCAGAAACAGGGGGAACACTGAAGCTTTCTTT. It yields the protein CATSRNRGNTEAFF. The rearrangement uses TRBV15 and TRBJ1-1, with TRBD1 identical over 7 bases. The germline V gene encodes CDR1 LNHNV and CDR2 YYDKDF (reference sequence). Unmatched junction bases numbered 1, after V lost 2 bases and J lost 1 base. The CDR3 sequence is 14 residues long. The whole variable domain, filled in from reference TRBV15 and TRBJ1-1, reads DAMVIQNPRYQVTQFGKPVTLSCSQTLNHNVMYWYQQKSSQAPKLLFHYYDKDFNNEADTPDNFQSRRPNTSFCFLDIRSPGLGDTAMYLCATSRNRGNTEAFFGQGTRLTVV.

This sequence joins TRBV5-6 and TRBJ1-5; D is possibly TRBD1 (5 bases). With 2 bases removed from V and 4 bases from J, the gap between germline ends came to 13 bases. CDR3 length: 15 residues. CDR1 and CDR2 from the germline V gene are SGHDT and YYEEEE. The CDR3 DNA reads as TGTGCCAGCAGCTTAACCCCTGGGGCAAATCAGCCCCAGCATTTT. Amino acid sequence: CASSLTPGANQPQHF.

The J gene is TRBJ1-2, the V gene TRBV27; maybe TRBD1 (5 bases). The CDR3 covers 12 residues. Trimming removed 5 bases at V and 7 bases at J, with 11 bases between. Per germline, CDR1 MNHEY and CDR2 SMNVEV (reference sequence). Here the CDR3 reads CASSPGPIGYTF. DNA of the CDR3: TGTGCCAGCAGTCCGGGGCCGATTGGCTACACCTTC.

V and J are TRBV5-5 and TRBJ2-2; either TRBD1 or TRBD2 may fit D (5 bases each). CDR3 length: 15 amino acids. Between the trimmed V and J ends, which lost 3 bases and 4 bases, there was a span of 13 bases. Per the germline V gene, CDR1 is SGHKS and CDR2 is YYEKEE (reference sequence). The chain's CDR3 is CASSYYEGLTGELFF. In DNA, the CDR3 is TGTGCCAGCAGCTACTACGAGGGGCTCACCGGGGAGCTGTTTTTT.

The V call is TRBV4-3, the J call TRBJ1-4; D is undetermined. Germline V gene data show CDR1 as LGHNA and CDR2 as YSLEER. The CDR3 loop spans 15 amino acids. The ends were cut back, 0 bases at V and 6 bases at J, with 11 bases in the middle. CDR3 bases: TGCGCCAGCAGCCAAGATCGCGGGCGACATGAAAAACTGTTTTTT. Amino acid sequence: CASSQDRGRHEKLFF.

The chain carries TRBV19 and TRBJ2-2; the D is unclear. CDR1 LNHDA and CDR2 SQIVND come from the germline V gene (reference sequence). V was shortened by 8 bases and J by 5 bases, with 3 bases between the two germline ends. This CDR3 region has 10 residues. The CDR3 coding sequence is TGTGCCAGTGGAACCGGGGAGCTGTTTTTT. Translating gives CASGTGELFF. Full variable domain (remainder filled in from reference TRBV19 and TRBJ2-2): DGGITQSPKYLFRKEGQNVTLSCEQNLNHDAMYWYRQDPGQGLRLIYYSQIVNDFQKGDIAEGYSVSREKKESFPLTVTSAQKNPTAFYLCASGTGELFFGEGSRLTVL.

The CDR3: CSVEEGGADSYNEQFF. CDR3 DNA: TGCAGCGTTGAGGAGGGGGGGGCAGACTCCTACAATGAGCAGTTCTTC. The rearrangement uses TRBV29-1 and TRBJ2-1; D might be TRBD2 (7 bases). V lost 3 bases and J lost 0, with 15 bases in between. The CDR3 has 16 amino acids. The germline CDR1 and CDR2 sequences are SQVTM and ANQGSEA.

The chain uses TRBV7-3 and TRBJ2-2, with no clear D. CDR3 size: 13 residues. CDR1 is SGHTA, CDR2 FQGTGA, per germline. Between the trimmed V and J ends, which lost 2 bases and 6 bases, there was a span of 7 bases. CDR3 nucleotide sequence: TGTGCCAGCAGCTTATCGGGCCCCGGGGAGCTGTTTTTT. This sequence encodes CASSLSGPGELFF.

J is TRBJ1-1 and V is TRBV5-8, with D uncertain. The CDR3 consists of 14 residues. The germline V gene encodes CDR1 SGHTS and CDR2 YDEGEE. The V and J ends lost 0 bases and 2 bases respectively, with 8 bases between them. CDR3 loop: CASSLVGRNTEAFF. CDR3 in DNA: TGTGCCAGCAGCTTGGTTGGCAGAAACACTGAAGCTTTCTTT.

The chain joins TRBV5-6 to TRBJ2-7; D might be TRBD1 or TRBD2, each matching 7 bases. The CDR3 consists of 16 residues. CDR1 and CDR2 (germline): SGHDT, YYEEEE. V gave up 4 bases and J gave up 5 bases, with 22 bases separating them. The CDR3 region is CASSPPQGGALDEQYF. The CDR3 bases are TGTGCCAGCAGCCCTCCTCAGGGGGGGGCTCTCGACGAGCAGTACTTC.

The chain links TRBV6-5 to TRBJ2-1; the D gene is possibly TRBD2 (6 bases). The V end was cut by 5 bases, the J end by 5 bases, with 16 bases between. CDR1 is MNHEY, CDR2 SVGAGI, per germline. This CDR3 spans 15 amino acids. In DNA form, the CDR3 reads TGTGCCAGCAGTCGACTAGTGGGGGGTCACAATGAGCAGTTCTTC. It specifies CASSRLVGGHNEQFF.

The gene calls are TRBV28 and TRBJ2-1; no firm D call. Germline V lookup: CDR1 MDHEN, CDR2 SYDVKM. Trimming left V 1 base short and J 4 bases short, with 8 bases between. The CDR3 runs to 14 residues. The CDR3 bases are TGTGCCAGCAGTTTATCGGTTTATTACAATGAGCAGTTCTTC. It codes for CASSLSVYYNEQFF.

The rearrangement joins TRBV5-6 to TRBJ2-7, with D unresolved. V lost 4 bases to trimming and J lost 0 bases, with 20 bases between them. Germline assignment: CDR1 SGHDT and CDR2 YYEEEE. The CDR3 has 17 amino acids. In nucleotides, the CDR3 is TGTGCCAGCAGCAATGACGGTCCGGGCTTTAGCTCCTACGAGCAGTACTTC. It encodes CASSNDGPGFSSYEQYF.

This clone was counted a few times. The sample holds other DNA sequences that translate to the same CDR3. The chain links TRBV5-6 to TRBJ1-1; no clear D. This CDR3 is built from 11 residues. Trimming left V 0 bases short and J 6 bases short, with 3 bases between. Germline assignment: CDR1 SGHDT and CDR2 YYEEEE. In DNA, the CDR3 is TGTGCCAGCAGCTTGGGTGCTGAAGCTTTCTTT. Translated, it gives CASSLGAEAFF.